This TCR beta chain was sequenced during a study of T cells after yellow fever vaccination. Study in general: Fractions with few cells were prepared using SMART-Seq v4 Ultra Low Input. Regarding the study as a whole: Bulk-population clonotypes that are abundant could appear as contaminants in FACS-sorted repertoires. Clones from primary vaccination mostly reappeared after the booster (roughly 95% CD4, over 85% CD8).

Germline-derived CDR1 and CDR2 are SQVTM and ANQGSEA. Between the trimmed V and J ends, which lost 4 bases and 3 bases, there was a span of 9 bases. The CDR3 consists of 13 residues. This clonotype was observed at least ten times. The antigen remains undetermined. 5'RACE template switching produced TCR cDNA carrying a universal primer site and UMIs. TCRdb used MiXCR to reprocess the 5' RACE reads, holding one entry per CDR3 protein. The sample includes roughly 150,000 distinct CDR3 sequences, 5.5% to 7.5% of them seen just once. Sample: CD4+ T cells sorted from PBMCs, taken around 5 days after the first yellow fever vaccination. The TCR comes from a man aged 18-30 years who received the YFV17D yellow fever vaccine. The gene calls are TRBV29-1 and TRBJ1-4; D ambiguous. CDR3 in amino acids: CSVGARPNEKLFF. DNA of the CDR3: TGCAGCGTTGGCGCCAGACCTAATGAAAAACTGTTTTTT.